This T cell receptor (beta chain) was found in a study of blood T cells in healthy people across ages. Study findings and constraints: Changes seen in expanded clonotypes were possibly confounded by donor CMV status left unknown.

V gave up 0 bases and J gave up 0 bases, with 15 bases separating them. The CDR3 runs 19 residues. The use of a sample-barcoded 5' primer and a J-beta primer mix characterized a second PCR of roughly 6 to 11 cycles. Researchers report that each sample yielded at least 3 million CDR3-containing paired-end reads. Using its own MiXCR run on the 5' RACE reads, TCRdb lists one record per CDR3 protein. The data show almost 800,000 distinct CDR3 sequences, 58% seen once. As regards this clonotype: Antigen unknown.

The chain employs TRBV12-3 or TRBV12-4 and TRBJ2-6; TRBD1 or TRBD2 may be the D gene (6 bases each). The sequence was collected from a man between 25 and 39 years old in good health. Sequencing input: blood. CDR3 sequence reads: CASSLARGDGASGANVLTF. The DNA of the CDR3 is TGTGCCAGCAGTTTAGCGAGGGGGGACGGAGCCTCTGGGGCCAACGTCCTGACTTTC.